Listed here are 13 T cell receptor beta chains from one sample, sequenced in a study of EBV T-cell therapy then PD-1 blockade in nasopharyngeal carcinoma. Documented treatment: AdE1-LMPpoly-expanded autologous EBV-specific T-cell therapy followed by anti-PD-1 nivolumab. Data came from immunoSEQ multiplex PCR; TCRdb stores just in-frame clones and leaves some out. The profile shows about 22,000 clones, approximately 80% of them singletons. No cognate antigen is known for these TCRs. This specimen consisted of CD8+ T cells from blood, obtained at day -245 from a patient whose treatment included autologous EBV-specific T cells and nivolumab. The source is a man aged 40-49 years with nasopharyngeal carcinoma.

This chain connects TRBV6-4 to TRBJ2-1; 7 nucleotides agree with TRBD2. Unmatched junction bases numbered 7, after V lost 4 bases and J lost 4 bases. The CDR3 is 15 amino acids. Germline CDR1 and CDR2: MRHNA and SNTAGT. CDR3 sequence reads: CASSVQAGQYNEQFF. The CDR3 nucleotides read TGTGCCAGCAGTGTTCAAGCGGGGCAGTACAATGAGCAGTTCTTC.

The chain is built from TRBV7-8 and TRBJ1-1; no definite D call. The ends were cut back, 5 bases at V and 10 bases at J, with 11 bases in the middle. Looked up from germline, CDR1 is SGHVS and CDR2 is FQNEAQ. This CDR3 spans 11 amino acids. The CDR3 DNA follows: TGTGCCAGCAGCGGGCTCGATGGAGCTTTCTTT. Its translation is CASSGLDGAFF.

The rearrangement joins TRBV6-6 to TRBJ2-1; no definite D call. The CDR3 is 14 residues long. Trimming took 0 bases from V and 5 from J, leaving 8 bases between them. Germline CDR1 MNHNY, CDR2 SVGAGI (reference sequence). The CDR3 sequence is CASSYSRLHNEQFF. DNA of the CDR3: TGTGCCAGCAGTTACTCGAGACTCCACAATGAGCAGTTCTTC.

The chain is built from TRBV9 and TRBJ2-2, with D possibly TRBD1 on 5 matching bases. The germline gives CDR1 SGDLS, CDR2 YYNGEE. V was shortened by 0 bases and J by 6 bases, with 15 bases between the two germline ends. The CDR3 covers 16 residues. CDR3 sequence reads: CASSVGAGQLAGELFF. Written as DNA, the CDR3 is TGTGCCAGCAGCGTAGGCGCAGGGCAGTTGGCCGGGGAGCTGTTTTTT.

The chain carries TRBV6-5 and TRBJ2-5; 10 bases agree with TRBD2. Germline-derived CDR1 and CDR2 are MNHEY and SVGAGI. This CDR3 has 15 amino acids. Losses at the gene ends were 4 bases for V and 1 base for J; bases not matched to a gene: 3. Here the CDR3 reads CASSSIAGGQETQYF. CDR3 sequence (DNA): TGTGCCAGCAGTTCCATAGCGGGGGGCCAAGAGACCCAGTACTTC.

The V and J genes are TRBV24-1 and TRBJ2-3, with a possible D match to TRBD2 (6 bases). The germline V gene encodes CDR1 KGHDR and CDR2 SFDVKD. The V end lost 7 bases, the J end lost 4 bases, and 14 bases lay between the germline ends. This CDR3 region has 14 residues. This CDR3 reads CATSERLDSDTQYF. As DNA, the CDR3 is TGTGCCACCAGCGAAAGACTAGACTCAGATACGCAGTATTTT.

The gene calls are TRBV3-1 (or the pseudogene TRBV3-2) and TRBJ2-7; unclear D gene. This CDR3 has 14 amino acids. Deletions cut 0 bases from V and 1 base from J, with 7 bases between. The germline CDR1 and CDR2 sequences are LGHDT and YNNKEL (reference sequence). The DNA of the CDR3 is TGTGCCAGCAGCCAAGAACAGAGATCCTACGAGCAGTACTTC. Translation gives CASSQEQRSYEQYF.

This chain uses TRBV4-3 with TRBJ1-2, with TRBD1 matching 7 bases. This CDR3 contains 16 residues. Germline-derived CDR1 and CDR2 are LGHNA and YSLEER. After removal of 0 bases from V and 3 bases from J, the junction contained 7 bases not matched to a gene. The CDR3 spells CASSQELEGAYYGYTF. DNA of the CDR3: TGCGCCAGCAGCCAAGAGCTGGAGGGGGCCTACTATGGCTACACCTTC.

The CDR3 is CASKQGEGNQPQHF. In DNA form, the CDR3 reads TGTGCCAGTAAACAGGGGGAGGGCAATCAGCCCCAGCATTTT. The V gene is TRBV19, the J gene TRBJ1-5; 8 positions match TRBD1. V lost 7 bases, J lost 2 bases, and 4 bases stayed unmatched. The CDR3 has 14 residues. The germline gives CDR1 LNHDA, CDR2 SQIVND (reference sequence).

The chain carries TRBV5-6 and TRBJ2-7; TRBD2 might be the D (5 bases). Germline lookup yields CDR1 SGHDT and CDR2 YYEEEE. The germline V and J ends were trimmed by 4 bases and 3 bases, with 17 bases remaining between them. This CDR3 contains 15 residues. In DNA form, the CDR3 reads TGTGCCAGCAGCCCGTGGAGTGGAGGTCTCTACGAGCAGTACTTC. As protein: CASSPWSGGLYEQYF.

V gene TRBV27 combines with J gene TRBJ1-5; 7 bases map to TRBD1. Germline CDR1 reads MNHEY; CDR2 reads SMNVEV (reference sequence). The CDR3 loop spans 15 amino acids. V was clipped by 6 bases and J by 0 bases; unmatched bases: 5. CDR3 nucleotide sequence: TGTGCCAGCAGCCCCGCAGGGGGTAGCAATCAGCCCCAGCATTTT. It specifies CASSPAGGSNQPQHF.

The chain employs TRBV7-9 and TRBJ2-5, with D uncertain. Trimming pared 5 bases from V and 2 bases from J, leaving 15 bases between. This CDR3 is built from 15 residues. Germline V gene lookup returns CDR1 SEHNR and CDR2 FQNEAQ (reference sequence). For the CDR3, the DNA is TGTGCCAGCAGCCCCGCCCTCGGGCCGCAAGAGACCCAGTACTTC. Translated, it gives CASSPALGPQETQYF.

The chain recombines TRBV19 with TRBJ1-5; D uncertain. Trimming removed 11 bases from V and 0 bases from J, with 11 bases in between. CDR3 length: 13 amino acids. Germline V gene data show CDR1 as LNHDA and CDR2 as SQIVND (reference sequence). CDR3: CASQTVSNQPQHF. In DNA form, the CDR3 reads TGTGCCTCTCAAACGGTTAGCAATCAGCCCCAGCATTTT.